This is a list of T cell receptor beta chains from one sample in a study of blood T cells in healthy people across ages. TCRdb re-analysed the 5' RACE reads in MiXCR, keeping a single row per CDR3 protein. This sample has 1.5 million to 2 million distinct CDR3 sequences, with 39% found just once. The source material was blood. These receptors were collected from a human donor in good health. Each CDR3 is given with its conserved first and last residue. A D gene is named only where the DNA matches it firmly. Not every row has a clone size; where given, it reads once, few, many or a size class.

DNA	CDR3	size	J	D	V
TGTGCCAGCGGGGTTCCCTACGAGCAGTACTTC	CASGVPYEQYF	few	TRBJ2-7	.	TRBV27
TGCAGTGCTAGAGGCGATGACAGGGAGGAGGAGACCCAGTACTTC	CSARGDDREEETQYF	.	TRBJ2-5	.	TRBV20-1
TGCAGTGCTAGAATGACAGGGACCGGGGAGCTGTTTTTT	CSARMTGTGELFF	.	TRBJ2-2	TRBD1	TRBV20-1
TGCAGTGCGGCCGGGACTAGCGGGGGCTCCATCACAGATACGCAGTATTTT	CSAAGTSGGSITDTQYF	.	TRBJ2-3	TRBD2	TRBV20-1
TGCAGTGCTACAGGACACTTAACTTACAATGAGCAGTTCTTC	CSATGHLTYNEQFF	.	TRBJ2-1	.	TRBV20-1
TGTGCCAGCAGAACCCCCGGAGCTTACGAGCAGTACTTC	CASRTPGAYEQYF	.	TRBJ2-7	.	TRBV28
TGCGCCAGCAGCCACAGTATATGCAGATCAGATACGCAGTATTTT	CASSHSICRSDTQYF	.	TRBJ2-3	.	TRBV4-3
TGTGCCAGCAGCTTGGTTTCGGGCAGTCTGGGCTACGAGCAGTACTTC	CASSLVSGSLGYEQYF	.	TRBJ2-7	.	TRBV7-8
TGTGCCAGCAGCCAAGTTACTGGGGACAGTCTTCATGAGCAGTTCTTC	CASSQVTGDSLHEQFF	.	TRBJ2-1	TRBD1	TRBV4-2
TGTGCCAGCAGCTCACGGGGGCTAGCGGGGAAGGAGACCCAGTACTTC	CASSSRGLAGKETQYF	.	TRBJ2-5	TRBD2	TRBV3-1
TGTGCCAGCAGTAGATATAGCGGGGGAATTTCAAATGAGCAGTTCTTC	CASSRYSGGISNEQFF	few	TRBJ2-1	TRBD2	TRBV6-1
TGTGCCACCAGCGCGGCGTACGGGACAGGTCAAGAGACCCAGTACTTC	CATSAAYGTGQETQYF	few	TRBJ2-5	TRBD1	TRBV24-1
TGTGCCAGCAGCGTATCTGGGACGGTTAATGAAAAACTGTTTTTT	CASSVSGTVNEKLFF	.	TRBJ1-4	.	TRBV9
TGCGCCAGCAGCTTGGGAGACAAACCCAACCCGATGCCCACAGATACGCGGTATTTT	CASSLGDKPNPMPTDTRYF	.	TRBJ2-3	.	TRBV5-1
TGTGCCAGCTCACCACAGGGAGGTATCGACGAGCAGTACTTC	CASSPQGGIDEQYF	.	TRBJ2-7	.	TRBV18
TGCAGCGTTGATCGTGCGGGGGCGGGTTCAGGCTACACCTTC	CSVDRAGAGSGYTF	.	TRBJ1-2	.	TRBV29-1
TGTGCCAGCAGCTTGGTCACCGATTACGAAAAACTGTTTTTT	CASSLVTDYEKLFF	.	TRBJ1-4	.	TRBV5-6
TGTGCCAGCAGTTACACGACAGGGGCGAACACCGGGGAGCTGTTTTTT	CASSYTTGANTGELFF	.	TRBJ2-2	TRBD1	TRBV27
TGTGCCATGAGGCAGACAGCCCCGGGGGACTATGGCTACACCTTC	CAMRQTAPGDYGYTF	.	TRBJ1-2	.	TRBV10-3
TGTGCCAGCACCCATGGGACAGGGGAAAAACTGTTTTTT	CASTHGTGEKLFF	.	TRBJ1-4	TRBD1	TRBV12-3/TRBV12-4
TGTGCCAGCAGCCACGGACAGGGGGGTGATACGCAGTATTTT	CASSHGQGGDTQYF	few	TRBJ2-3	TRBD1	TRBV7-3
TGTGCCGGCAGTTTGTCAGTCTTCCATAGCAATCAGCCCCAGCATTTT	CAGSLSVFHSNQPQHF	.	TRBJ1-5	.	TRBV28
TGCAGTGCTACAACAGGGGGCGCCGGCTATGGCTACACCTTC	CSATTGGAGYGYTF	few	TRBJ1-2	TRBD1	TRBV20-1
TGTGCCAGCAGTTCATCTCGACAGGGTTATTCACCCCTCCACTTT	CASSSSRQGYSPLHF	.	TRBJ1-6	TRBD1	TRBV7-8
TGTGCCAGCAGCCTTCTTGGTGGAGGCGGCTACACCTTC	CASSLLGGGGYTF	many	TRBJ1-2	.	TRBV7-2
TGCGCCAGCAGCCAAGATCTTAGGAGAGAACTGTTTTTT	CASSQDLRRELFF	.	TRBJ1-4	.	TRBV4-3
TGTGCCAGCAGCTTACTCGACAGGTCTGGAAACACCATATATTTT	CASSLLDRSGNTIYF	.	TRBJ1-3	.	TRBV7-2
TGCGCCAGCAGCTTGCAAACCGTGGGGGCCGGTGTGGAGACCCAGTACTTC	CASSLQTVGAGVETQYF	many	TRBJ2-5	.	TRBV5-1
TGTGCCAGCAGCTACCAGGACCACGAGCAGTACTTC	CASSYQDHEQYF	.	TRBJ2-7	.	TRBV9
TGTGCCAGCAGCGCAACGTACAGGGGGTACCAAGGCGGCTACACCTTC	CASSATYRGYQGGYTF	.	TRBJ1-2	TRBD1	TRBV9
TGTGCCAGCAGTTCGATGGACTCCAGGGCCTACGAGCAGTACTTC	CASSSMDSRAYEQYF	.	TRBJ2-7	.	TRBV12-3/TRBV12-4
TGTGCCTGGAGAGTCAGGGGTAGCAAAAACATTCAGTACTTC	CAWRVRGSKNIQYF	few	TRBJ2-4	.	TRBV30
TGCAGTGCTAGAGATCCAACGGTCTTTAGTGAAAAACTGTTTTTT	CSARDPTVFSEKLFF	.	TRBJ1-4	.	TRBV20-1
TGCAGTGCTAGAGCCGGTACCTCGGGTTCACCCCTCCACTTT	CSARAGTSGSPLHF	.	TRBJ1-6	.	TRBV20-1
TGTGCCAGCAGCCGATTCCCAAGTTTAAGCTCCTACAATGAGCAGTTCTTC	CASSRFPSLSSYNEQFF	.	TRBJ2-1	.	TRBV5-4
TGTGCCAGCAGTGAGTCAGATACGCAGTATTTT	CASSESDTQYF	.	TRBJ2-3	.	TRBV2
TGTGCCAGCAGTTCGGTAATTCGCGGGGGGGAAACCTACGAGCAGTACTTC	CASSSVIRGGETYEQYF	few	TRBJ2-7	TRBD2	TRBV6-2/TRBV6-3
TGTGCCAGCAGCTTAGCACAGAGCCCATACAATGAGCAGTTCTTC	CASSLAQSPYNEQFF	.	TRBJ2-1	.	TRBV7-2
TGTGCCATCAGTGAGACTACTAGCACAGATACGCAGTATTTT	CAISETTSTDTQYF	.	TRBJ2-3	.	TRBV10-3
TGCACCAGCAGCCGGACAGGGATGGGCTACACCTTC	CTSSRTGMGYTF	.	TRBJ1-2	TRBD1	TRBV4-1
TGCGCCAGCAGCCAAGATTTGTCGTTGGGGGCTACCGGGGAGCTGTTTTTT	CASSQDLSLGATGELFF	.	TRBJ2-2	.	TRBV4-3
TGTGCCAGCACCCTTGAGATACAAGAGACCCAGTACTTC	CASTLEIQETQYF	.	TRBJ2-5	.	TRBV7-2
TGTGCCAGCAGTTGGGGGACACTGAACACTGAAGCTTTCTTT	CASSWGTLNTEAFF	.	TRBJ1-1	.	TRBV12-3/TRBV12-4
TGCAGCGTTGAGGGACTAGCGGGGGGCTACGAGCAGTACTTC	CSVEGLAGGYEQYF	.	TRBJ2-7	TRBD2	TRBV29-1
TGTGCCAGCAGTCTAAGGAGAGCCTACGAGCAGTACTTC	CASSLRRAYEQYF	few	TRBJ2-7	.	TRBV12-3/TRBV12-4
TGTGCCAGCAGTGAAAGGGGTCCCACCGGGGAGCTGTTTTTT	CASSERGPTGELFF	.	TRBJ2-2	.	TRBV6-1
TGTGCCAGCAGGGAAGGAGGGGGGGAGACCCAGTACTTC	CASREGGGETQYF	.	TRBJ2-5	.	TRBV2
TGCGCCAGCAGCGGAACTGGGACTAGCGGGGAGACCCAGTACTTC	CASSGTGTSGETQYF	.	TRBJ2-5	TRBD2	TRBV4-1
TGTGCCAGCAGCCGAAGAGGGGGGGTCGGGGTCCAAGAGACCCAGTACTTC	CASSRRGGVGVQETQYF	few	TRBJ2-5	.	TRBV7-9
TGTGCCAGCAGCTCTCGACTAGTGCAAGAGACCCAGTACTTC	CASSSRLVQETQYF	.	TRBJ2-5	.	TRBV7-2
TGTGCCAGCAGTTGGGCAGGGGGAAAAGAGACCCAGTACTTC	CASSWAGGKETQYF	few	TRBJ2-5	TRBD1	TRBV28
TGCGCCAGCAGCTTGGCCGGGGGGGCAGACGAGCAGTTCTTC	CASSLAGGADEQFF	few	TRBJ2-1	TRBD2	TRBV5-1
TGTGCTAGTGGTTTGTATTGGGACAGACTTCACGAGCAGTACTTC	CASGLYWDRLHEQYF	.	TRBJ2-7	TRBD1	TRBV12-5
TGTGCCACCAGCAACGACAGGGGATCTGGGGCCAACGTCCTGACTTTC	CATSNDRGSGANVLTF	few	TRBJ2-6	TRBD1	TRBV15
TGCGCCAGTCCGGGACCGGGGGGGGAGCAGTACTTC	CASPGPGGEQYF	.	TRBJ2-7	TRBD2	TRBV5-1
TGTGCCAGCAGGAGGGACCCCGGTACCCTCCACTTT	CASRRDPGTLHF	once	TRBJ1-6	.	TRBV27
TGTGCCAGCGAGGACACCTCCTACGAGCAGTACTTC	CASEDTSYEQYF	few	TRBJ2-7	.	TRBV12-3/TRBV12-4
TGCAGTGCTAGAGAAGGGGCCGGAGCCTACAATGAGCAGTTCTTC	CSAREGAGAYNEQFF	.	TRBJ2-1	.	TRBV20-1